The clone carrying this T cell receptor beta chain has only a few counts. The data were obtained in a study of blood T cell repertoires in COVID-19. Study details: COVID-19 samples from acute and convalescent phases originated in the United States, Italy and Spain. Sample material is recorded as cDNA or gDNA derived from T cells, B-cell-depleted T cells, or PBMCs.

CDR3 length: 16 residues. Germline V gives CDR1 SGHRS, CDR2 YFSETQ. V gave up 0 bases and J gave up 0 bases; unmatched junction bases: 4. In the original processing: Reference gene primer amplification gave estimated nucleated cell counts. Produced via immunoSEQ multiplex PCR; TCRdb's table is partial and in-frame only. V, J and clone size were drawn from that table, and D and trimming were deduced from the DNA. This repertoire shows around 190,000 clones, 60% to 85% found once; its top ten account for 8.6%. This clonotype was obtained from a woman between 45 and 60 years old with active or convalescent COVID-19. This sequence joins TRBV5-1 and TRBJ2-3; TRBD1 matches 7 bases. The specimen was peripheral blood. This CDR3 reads CASSLGGGRSTDTQYF. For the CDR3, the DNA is TGCGCCAGCAGCTTGGGAGGGGGCCGGAGCACAGATACGCAGTATTTT. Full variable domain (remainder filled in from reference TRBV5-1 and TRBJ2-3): KAGVTQTPRYLIKTRGQQVTLSCSPISGHRSVSWYQQTPGQGLQFLFEYFSETQRNKGNFPGRFSGRQFSNSRSEMNVSTLELGDSALYLCASSLGGGRSTDTQYFGPGTRLTVL.